These 27 T cell receptor beta chains came from one sample sequenced in a study of identical twins. MiXCR was run by TCRdb on the 5' RACE reads, yielding one entry per CDR3 protein. The repertoire has hundreds of thousands of distinct CDR3 sequences, roughly 6.2% of them found once; the top ten carry roughly 2%. The sample taken for sequencing was naive T cells sorted from blood. Receptors originate from a young man in good health.

This clonotype has ten or more counts. The chain links TRBV27 to TRBJ2-1; either TRBD1 or TRBD2 may fit D (5 bases each). Trimming removed 5 bases at V and 13 bases at J, with 18 bases between. The germline CDR1 and CDR2 sequences are MNHEY and SMNVEV (reference sequence). This CDR3 contains 13 residues. This CDR3 is CASSPGPRVPQFF. As DNA, the CDR3 is TGTGCCAGCAGTCCGGGACCCAGAGTTCCTCAGTTCTTC.

The chain couples TRBV5-1 to TRBJ2-7, with 13 bases identical to TRBD2. The trim removed 1 base at V and 2 bases at J, leaving 18 bases unmatched. This CDR3 region has 21 residues. Per the germline V gene, CDR1 is SGHRS and CDR2 is YFSETQ. The CDR3 sequence is CASSLPVRIPGTSGKPYEQYF. The CDR3 nucleotides are TGCGCCAGCAGCTTGCCCGTCCGAATTCCTGGGACTAGCGGGAAACCCTACGAGCAGTACTTC.

The chain links TRBV5-6 to TRBJ2-5; 7 nucleotides match TRBD2. The CDR3 sequence is 14 residues long. The trim removed 0 bases at V and 5 bases at J, leaving 4 bases unmatched. CDR1 is SGHDT, CDR2 YYEEEE, per germline. CDR3 in DNA: TGTGCCAGCAGCTTGGCGTGGCGGGGGGAGACCCAGTACTTC. Residues: CASSLAWRGETQYF.

This clonotype was observed a few times. The V call is TRBV6-2 or TRBV6-3, the J call TRBJ2-1; TRBD2 matches 13 bases. The germline CDR1 and CDR2 sequences are MNHEY and SVGEGT. CDR3 length: 20 residues. V trimming: 2 bases; J trimming: 8 bases; junction bases outside the gene matches: 18. CDR3 sequence: CASSYAGSGRGLAGVDEQFF. The CDR3 DNA reads as TGTGCCAGCAGTTACGCCGGGTCAGGCCGCGGACTAGCGGGAGTAGATGAGCAGTTCTTC.

The sample holds many counts of this clonotype. The CDR3 sequence is CSVGLAGNNEQFF. In DNA, the CDR3 is TGCAGCGTCGGACTAGCGGGGAACAATGAGCAGTTCTTC. The chain uses TRBV29-1 and TRBJ2-1; the match to TRBD2 covers 12 bases. The V gene's germline CDR1 is SQVTM and CDR2 ANQGSEA. Trimming removed 6 bases from V and 5 bases from J; junction bases left unmatched: 2. The CDR3 totals 13 residues.

This clonotype turned up a few times. DNA for the CDR3: TGTGCCAGCTCACCGGCGCGGGACAAACAATACAATGAGCAGTTCTTC. It encodes CASSPARDKQYNEQFF. The genes are TRBV18 and TRBJ2-1, with D perhaps TRBD1 or TRBD2 (6 bases each). Trimming cost V 3 bases and J 4 bases, with 16 bases left between them. CDR1 is KGHSH, CDR2 LQKENI, per germline. CDR3 length equals 16 residues.

This chain joins TRBV7-2 and TRBJ1-2; D is possibly TRBD1 (5 bases). CDR3 length: 16 amino acids. CDR1 and CDR2 (germline): SGHTA, FQGNSA. V shed 4 bases and J shed 2 bases, with 17 bases lying between them. CDR3 sequence (DNA): TGTGCCAGCAGCTCGAACCCCGGGACGGCGAACTATGGCTACACCTTC. Translation: CASSSNPGTANYGYTF.

The CDR3 sequence is CASSLAGGAINQPQHF. For the CDR3, the DNA is TGTGCCAGCAGCTTGGCCGGGGGGGCGATCAATCAGCCCCAGCATTTT. The chain has TRBV12-3 or TRBV12-4 and TRBJ1-5; D may be TRBD1 (6 bases). The CDR3 is 16 amino acids. V lost 6 bases and J lost 3, with 18 bases in between.

This clonotype was seen repeatedly, ten times or more. The rearrangement joins TRBV7-2 to TRBJ2-1, with a possible D match to TRBD2 (5 bases). Looked up from germline, CDR1 is SGHTA and CDR2 is FQGNSA. There are 17 residues in the CDR3. V lost 1 base, J lost 7 bases, and 20 bases lay in between. CDR3 DNA: TGTGCCAGCAGCTTAGTTCCTAGCCCGGCAGCACCTAATGAGCAGTTCTTC. This codes for CASSLVPSPAAPNEQFF.

The chain is built from TRBV5-1 and TRBJ2-2; D assignment may be TRBD1 or TRBD2 (5 bases each). In germline, CDR1 is SGHRS, CDR2 YFSETQ. CDR3 length: 14 residues. The ends were cut back, 6 bases at V and 1 base at J, with 10 bases in the middle. The CDR3 sequence: CASTGAVNTGELFF. The CDR3 DNA is TGCGCCAGCACCGGGGCCGTGAACACCGGGGAGCTGTTTTTT.

This clonotype was seen at least ten times. The rearrangement uses TRBV12-3 or TRBV12-4 and TRBJ1-5; tentatively, D is TRBD1 (6 bases). The CDR3 runs 16 residues. V lost 4 bases and J 4 bases, leaving 17 bases between the germline ends. CDR3 protein: CASSYGPGEQNQPQHF. The CDR3 DNA reads as TGTGCCAGCAGTTATGGCCCAGGGGAACAGAATCAGCCCCAGCATTTT.

In this sample, this clonotype turned up a few times. The chain combines TRBV28 with TRBJ2-2; D unclear. This CDR3 comprises 12 residues. The V and J ends lost 11 bases and 5 bases respectively, with 12 bases between them. Germline CDR1 is MDHEN and CDR2 is SYDVKM. In DNA form, the CDR3 reads TGTGCCCTCGGGCGGAGAACCGGGGAGCTGTTTTTT. This codes for CALGRRTGELFF.

This clonotype was seen ten or more times. The rearrangement links TRBV5-1 to TRBJ2-1, with 11 bases lining up with TRBD1. This CDR3 comprises 18 residues. Germline loops: CDR1 SGHRS, CDR2 YFSETQ. V shed 7 bases, J shed 3 bases, and the junction held 15 bases outside the gene matches. The CDR3 sequence: CASGRDRGFSTGYNEQFF. The CDR3 bases are TGCGCCAGCGGCCGGGACAGGGGGTTCTCGACAGGCTACAATGAGCAGTTCTTC.

This clonotype was recorded at least ten times. The chain carries TRBV11-2 and TRBJ2-5, with 12 bases aligning to TRBD2. V lost 5 bases and J lost 1; bases outside the gene matches: 2. Germline CDR1 is SGHAT and CDR2 is FQNNGV. CDR3 length: 15 amino acids. Here the CDR3 DNA reads TGTGCCAGCAGCATGGGACTAGCGGGCCAAGAGACCCAGTACTTC. Translating it yields CASSMGLAGQETQYF.

The chain links TRBV4-2 to TRBJ2-7, with 12 bases aligning to TRBD1. Germline CDR1 and CDR2: LGHNA and YNFKEQ. With 0 bases clipped from V and 7 bases from J, the junction kept 4 bases outside the gene matches. The CDR3 is 15 residues long. CDR3 in DNA: TGTGCCAGCAGCCAAGATGGGACAGGGGGCTGGGAGCAGTACTTC. This sequence encodes CASSQDGTGGWEQYF.

In its sample, this clonotype was seen many times. The chain combines TRBV2 with TRBJ2-1; no definite D call. Germline V gene data show CDR1 as SNHLY and CDR2 as FYNNEI. The CDR3 is 10 residues long. V was clipped by 8 bases and J by 12 bases, with 11 bases between them. The CDR3 region is CASSWEWQFF. The DNA for the CDR3 is TGTGCCAGCTCCTGGGAATGGCAGTTCTTC.

Notes on this clonotype: Being one base from a much bigger clone, this may be a read error. V usage is TRBV7-8 and J usage is TRBJ2-3, with D possibly TRBD2 on 5 matching bases. This CDR3 is built from 15 residues. CDR1 and CDR2 (germline): SGHVS, FQNEAQ. The CDR3 region is CASSRIEGNEDTRYF. The CDR3 nucleotides read TGTGCCAGCAGCCGGATTGAGGGAAATGAAGATACGCGGTATTTT. Full variable domain (missing parts from reference TRBV7-8 and TRBJ2-3): GAGVSQSPRYKVAKRGQDVALRCDPISGHVSLFWYQQALGQGPEFLTYFQNEAQLDKSGLPSDRFFAERPEGSVSTLKIQRTQQEDSAVYLCASSRIEGNEDTRYFGPGTRLTVL.

This clonotype was detected many times. V usage is TRBV5-1 and J usage is TRBJ2-5; D perhaps matches TRBD1 (6 bases). Germline CDR1 is SGHRS and CDR2 is YFSETQ. This CDR3 contains 14 residues. V was shortened by 3 bases and J by 2 bases, with 11 bases between the two germline ends. The CDR3 nucleotides read TGCGCCAGCAGCTCGGGACAACTACAAGAGACCCAGTACTTC. Encoded protein: CASSSGQLQETQYF.

Ten or more counts support this clonotype. V gene TRBV10-1 combines with J gene TRBJ1-5; 7 bases are shared with TRBD1. CDR3 length equals 14 residues. V gave up 5 bases and J gave up 4 bases; unmatched junction bases: 5. The V gene's germline CDR1 is WNHNN and CDR2 SYGVQD (reference sequence). Here the CDR3 DNA reads TGCGCCAGCAGTTCCGGGACAGCAAATCAGCCCCAGCATTTT. Translation gives CASSSGTANQPQHF.

V gene TRBV20-1 combines with J gene TRBJ2-7, with D maybe TRBD2 (5 bases). V was clipped by 0 bases and J by 2 bases, with 11 bases between them. The CDR3 has 14 amino acids. The V gene's germline CDR1 is DFQATT and CDR2 SNEGSKA (reference sequence). The CDR3 DNA reads TGCAGTGCTAGAGATCGACTATACACCTACGAGCAGTACTTC. It codes for CSARDRLYTYEQYF.

This clonotype has just a few counts. The rearrangement joins TRBV7-9 to TRBJ1-1; tentative D call: TRBD1 (5 bases). CDR3 size: 16 residues. Germline V gene data show CDR1 as SEHNR and CDR2 as FQNEAQ (reference sequence). V lost 4 bases and J lost 1, with 16 bases in between. DNA for the CDR3: TGTGCCAGCAGCTATCTAGGTGGCAGGGCGAACACTGAAGCTTTCTTT. This sequence encodes CASSYLGGRANTEAFF.

J is TRBJ2-5 and V is TRBV11-2, with D tentatively TRBD2 (5 bases). The V end lost 1 base, the J end lost 1 base, and 13 bases lay between the germline ends. The CDR3 is 16 residues long. The germline V gene encodes CDR1 SGHAT and CDR2 FQNNGV. The CDR3 coding sequence is TGTGCCAGCAGCTTAGGGACTGCCTCGCCCCAAGAGACCCAGTACTTC. Translated: CASSLGTASPQETQYF.

In its sample, this clonotype was seen many times. The J gene is TRBJ2-5, the V gene TRBV24-1; TRBD2 aligns across 10 bases. Germline V gene sequence: CDR1 KGHDR, CDR2 SFDVKD. The CDR3 spans 14 residues. Germline trimming cut 4 bases from V and 4 bases from J; bases unmatched to any gene: 2. The CDR3 reads CATSDTSGIETQYF. CDR3 DNA sequence: TGTGCCACCAGTGACACTAGCGGGATAGAGACCCAGTACTTC.

Many counts were recorded for this clonotype. The chain links TRBV12-3 or TRBV12-4 to TRBJ1-3; D ambiguous. The germline V and J ends were trimmed by 1 base and 3 bases, with 1 base remaining between them. CDR3 length: 12 amino acids. The CDR3 DNA sequence: TGTGCCAGCAGTTTAGGTGGAAACACCATATATTTT. Its protein product is CASSLGGNTIYF.

In this sample, this clonotype turned up a few times. The chain recombines TRBV28 with TRBJ2-7; D might be TRBD1 (6 bases). V dropped 8 bases and J dropped 3 bases, with 14 bases sitting between them. The length of the CDR3 is 13 residues. The V gene's germline CDR1 is MDHEN and CDR2 SYDVKM. The CDR3 region has the DNA TGTGCCAGCGTAAGCACAGGGAACTACGAGCAGTACTTC. Translating it yields CASVSTGNYEQYF.

This clonotype was counted many times. V gene TRBV5-1 combines with J gene TRBJ2-7; 14 nucleotides match TRBD2. CDR1 and CDR2 (germline): SGHRS, YFSETQ. V shed 0 bases, J shed 5 bases, and the junction held 1 base outside the gene matches. The CDR3 consists of 15 residues. The DNA of the CDR3 is TGCGCCAGCAGCTTGGTGGGACTAGCGGGAGACGAGCAGTACTTC. Encoded protein: CASSLVGLAGDEQYF.

This clonotype has more than one count but fewer than ten. The chain joins TRBV4-1 to TRBJ2-7; no clear D gene. CDR1 is MGHRA, CDR2 YSYEKL, per germline. V lost 0 bases and J lost 0, with 6 bases in between. The CDR3 is 14 residues long. CDR3 loop: CASSQESHSYEQYV. CDR3 DNA: TGCGCCAGCAGCCAAGAGTCCCACTCCTACGAGCAGTACGTC.